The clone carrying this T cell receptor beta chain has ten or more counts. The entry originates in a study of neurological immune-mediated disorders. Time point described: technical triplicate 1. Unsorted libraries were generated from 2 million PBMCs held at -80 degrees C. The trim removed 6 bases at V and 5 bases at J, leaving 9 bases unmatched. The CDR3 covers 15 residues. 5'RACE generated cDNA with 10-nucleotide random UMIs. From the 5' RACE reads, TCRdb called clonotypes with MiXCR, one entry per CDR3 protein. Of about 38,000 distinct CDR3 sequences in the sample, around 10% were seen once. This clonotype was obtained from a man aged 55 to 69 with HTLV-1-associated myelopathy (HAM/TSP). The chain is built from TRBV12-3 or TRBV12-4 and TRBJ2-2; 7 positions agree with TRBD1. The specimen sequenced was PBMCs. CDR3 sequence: CASSSKGARTGELFF. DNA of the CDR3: TGTGCCAGCAGCTCGAAGGGGGCCAGGACCGGGGAGCTGTTTTTT.